The source of this T cell receptor (beta chain) is a study of identical twins. The germline V gene has CDR1 SGHTA and CDR2 FQGTGA. The CDR3 contains 16 residues. V lost 2 bases to trimming and J lost 6 bases; unmatched junction nucleotides: 4. TCRdb re-called the 5' RACE reads through MiXCR, storing one row per CDR3 protein. The repertoire holds roughly 720,000 distinct CDR3 sequences, with 15% to 20% as singletons. In addition, the sample was reused for a study of T cells expressing NK-cell markers. From that report: One of eight sequenced donors was HCMV-seronegative; the other seven were seropositive.

Sequenced material: PBMCs. The chain carries TRBV7-3 and TRBJ2-2, with 12 bases identical to TRBD2. The clonotype was recovered from a woman aged 18-30 years in good health. The CDR3 loop reads CASSLHGLAGSGELFF. CDR3 bases: TGTGCCAGCAGCTTACACGGACTAGCGGGGTCCGGGGAGCTGTTTTTT.